The T cell receptor (beta chain) under discussion was sequenced for a study of blood T cell repertoires in COVID-19. Germline V CDR1 and CDR2: MNHNY, SVGAGI (reference sequence). V lost 5 bases and J lost 4; bases outside the gene matches: 6. The CDR3 is 16 amino acids. Repertoires were generated with immunoSEQ multiplex PCR, while TCRdb's copy carries only in-frame clones and drops some. The sample lists over 50,000 clones; approximately 86% were seen once. The TCR was taken from a man aged 65-85 years with acute or convalescent COVID-19. The sequencing sample was made of peripheral blood. This rearrangement joins TRBV6-6 to TRBJ2-1, with 12 bases identical to TRBD2. The CDR3 nucleotides read TGTGCCAGCAGTCCGACTAGCGGGGGTCTTTACAATGAGCAGTTCTTC. It codes for CASSPTSGGLYNEQFF.